Detailed here is one TCR beta chain. Antigen specificity is unknown. MiXCR, applied by TCRdb to the reads, yields one record per CDR3 protein. The table records around 95,000 distinct CDR3 sequences, around 32% of them present only once. Looked up from germline, CDR1 is SGHDT and CDR2 is YYEEEE. Trimming at V came to 4 bases and at J to 2 bases, leaving 2 bases not matched to a gene. CDR3 length equals 14 residues. The data stem from a study of T cell repertoires in cytomegalovirus infection. Overall study findings and caveats: HLA-C-restricted CMV clonotypes gave the most frequent clonotype in two of eight donors.

The J gene is TRBJ2-5, the V gene TRBV5-6; 10 bases align to TRBD1. The sample in question was CD8+ T cells from cultured PBMCs, obtained from culture after CMV antigen stimulation. This receptor was obtained from a human donor in good health (CMV status not recorded). Some clones in this sample may be carry-over from other donors' samples. The CDR3 sequence: CASSRDRGQETQYF. CDR3 in DNA: TGTGCCAGCAGCCGGGACAGGGGACAAGAGACCCAGTACTTC. The whole variable domain, filled in from reference TRBV5-6 and TRBJ2-5, reads DAGVTQSPTHLIKTRGQQVTLRCSPKSGHDTVSWYQQALGQGPQFIFQYYEEEERQRGNFPDRFSGHQFPNYSSELNVNALLLGDSALYLCASSRDRGQETQYFGPGTRLLVL.